Listed below are T cell receptor beta chains from one sample, sequenced in a study of CD8 T cells in ankylosing spondylitis. TCRdb redid the calling of the 5' RACE reads with MiXCR, one entry per CDR3 protein. The sample has 390,000 or so distinct CDR3 sequences, 20% to 25% seen once; the top ten hold roughly a sixth. The sample consisted of blood, either unsorted or a sorted T cell fraction (not recorded which). The source of these receptors is a male donor with ankylosing spondylitis. Both conserved end residues are part of each CDR3.

TRBV3-1	TRBJ2-7	CASSTGIVTYEQYF
TRBV10-3	TRBJ1-5	CAISGGAGVGNQPQHF
TRBV20-1	TRBJ2-3	CSATTGSTDTQYF
TRBV19	TRBJ2-6	CASSLSRERSGANVLTF
TRBV5-6	TRBJ2-1	CASSRDGRSYNEQFF
TRBV5-1	TRBJ2-3	CASSREGRGSTDTQYF
TRBV15	TRBJ2-3	CATSRDGRISTDTQYF
TRBV10-3	TRBJ1-5	CAISGRFGQPQHF
TRBV5-1	TRBJ2-2	CASSPRGSANTGELFF
TRBV6-2/TRBV6-3	TRBJ2-5	CASSFSTSGISETQYF
TRBV7-2	TRBJ2-7	CASSLDWSAYEQYF
TRBV6-1	TRBJ2-7	CASSRDKPYEQYF
TRBV12-3/TRBV12-4	TRBJ2-7	CASSVGLGDFYEQYF
TRBV12-3/TRBV12-4	TRBJ1-6	CASSFGGLGSPLHF
TRBV4-3	TRBJ2-3	CASSQDRMTSGLISTDTQYF
TRBV5-1	TRBJ2-1	CASSFMFESSYNEQFF
TRBV14	TRBJ2-1	CASSQDLSGEQFF
TRBV5-6	TRBJ2-5	CASSLWLAGRGETQYF
TRBV7-2	TRBJ2-7	CASSLKHRAHEQYF
TRBV9	TRBJ2-3	CASSYEGVTSTDTQYF
TRBV7-9	TRBJ2-3	CASSLGYQSTDTQYF
TRBV18	TRBJ1-1	CASSPGQAEAFF
TRBV6-2/TRBV6-3	TRBJ2-2	CASSKDGRAYTGELFF
TRBV27	TRBJ2-3	CASSLSPSGRVADTQYF
TRBV12-3/TRBV12-4	TRBJ2-5	CASSPIGGMETQYF
TRBV29-1	TRBJ2-1	CSVDISGGNEQFF
TRBV12-3/TRBV12-4	TRBJ1-2	CASSMDRGNYGYTF
TRBV7-3	TRBJ2-5	CASSLRTPETQYF
TRBV20-1	TRBJ2-6	CSARPHQTGPLLIF
TRBV28	TRBJ2-7	CASLAGATIGIEQYF
TRBV2	TRBJ1-2	CASKPSYGYTF
TRBV11-2	TRBJ2-1	CASSLGGLADNEQFF
TRBV6-5	TRBJ1-6	CASSSPLNNSPLHF
TRBV24-1	TRBJ2-1	CATSASGNEQFF
TRBV7-4	TRBJ2-1	CASSPQVGRGSNEQFF
TRBV15	TRBJ2-4	CATSRDRGGLAKNIQYF
TRBV20-1	TRBJ1-1	CSARRGDTEAFF
TRBV6-1	TRBJ1-2	CASSTGTGGDKYGYTF
TRBV11-2	TRBJ1-6	CASSLHRGASPLHF
TRBV5-1	TRBJ2-3	CASSRVGTGALDTQYF
TRBV5-1	TRBJ2-6	CASSRSGQRTNGLSANVLTF
TRBV29-1	TRBJ2-7	CSVEEGFSGKYEQYF
TRBV11-3	TRBJ2-2	CASIYGGPVDTGELFF
TRBV2	TRBJ1-4	CASREQGQEKLFF
TRBV3-1	TRBJ1-2	CASSQVYGYTF
TRBV20-1	TRBJ2-5	CSARDPSGSQETQYF
TRBV14	TRBJ2-1	CASSPNFNEQFF
TRBV12-3/TRBV12-4	TRBJ1-5	CASTEVYSNQPQHF
TRBV7-3	TRBJ2-1	CASSKLAGGPGEQFF
TRBV12-3/TRBV12-4	TRBJ2-5	CASSPDTQETQYF
TRBV2	TRBJ1-5	CASSWNVNQPQHF
TRBV11-3	TRBJ2-3	CASTSHAGDTQYF
TRBV7-3	TRBJ2-2	CASSWGQGDTGELFF
TRBV7-9	TRBJ2-7	CASSLGQRFGEQYF
TRBV6-1	TRBJ2-7	CASSDNPGGYEQYF
TRBV10-2	TRBJ2-3	CASRSTGTSANF
TRBV7-2	TRBJ1-2	CASSRTGLGYTF
TRBV5-1	TRBJ2-1	CASSFGSGRAYNEQFF
TRBV9	TRBJ1-1	CASSVGHANTEAFF
TRBV15	TRBJ2-7	CATSRDPPRYKGYEQYF